This T cell receptor beta chain was retrieved from a study of blood T cells in healthy people across ages. Donors gave around 10 milliliters of peripheral blood apiece. This clonotype occurred a few times. Trimming took 5 bases from V and 3 from J; bases not matched to a gene: 3. The CDR3 has 16 residues. Germline CDR1 reads MGHRA; CDR2 reads YSYEKL. Alongside a J-beta primer mix, a sample-barcoded 5' primer served in a second PCR lasting roughly 7 to 11 cycles. Via MiXCR, TCRdb re-called the 5' RACE reads, giving one row per CDR3 protein. The sample records about 1.4 million distinct CDR3 sequences, approximately 59% being singletons.

The V and J genes are TRBV4-1 and TRBJ2-3, with 15 bases fitting TRBD2. Material for sequencing was blood. This TCR derives from a young man in good health. CDR3 in DNA: TGCGCCAGCAGCGCGGGACTAGCGGGGGGAACAGATACGCAGTATTTT. As protein: CASSAGLAGGTDTQYF.